This TCR beta chain was obtained from a study of Tregs in tolerant kidney transplant recipients. Study-wide background: Sorting used antibodies to exclude donor cells. Study-level findings and limits: Validation in larger populations is needed because few patients were studied.

Trimming shortened V by 2 bases and J by 5 bases, and 12 bases separated the two germline ends. Germline V gene data show CDR1 as KGHSH and CDR2 as LQKENI. The CDR3 totals 14 residues. At least ten counts were recorded for this clone. Its antigen is currently unknown. The data were produced by immunoSEQ multiplex PCR, yet TCRdb's version contains in-frame clones alone and is incomplete. The sample records fewer than 20,000 clones, approximately 57% being singletons. The receptor comes from a human donor in good health. The chain couples TRBV18 to TRBJ1-2; D not resolved. The specimen was Tregs from blood cultured with allogeneic cells. The CDR3 loop is CASSPSGESYGYTF. The CDR3 DNA sequence: TGTGCCAGCTCACCATCCGGAGAGTCTTATGGCTACACCTTC.